What follows describes a single T cell receptor beta chain. Its antigen is as yet unknown. A universal primer site came from template switching; cDNA carried unique molecular identifiers. TCRdb re-called the 5' RACE reads through MiXCR, storing one row per CDR3 protein. The repertoire has approximately 530,000 distinct CDR3 sequences, about a fifth of them found once; the top ten carry about 0.5%. These data come from a study of identical twins. Whole-study findings and limits: Conclusions relied on cross-sectional statistical analysis, not following the same donors. Clonotypes of the beta chain that were abundant in cord blood carried fewer insertions (memory repertoires showed none). Models, which agreed with sharing between unrelated individuals, nonetheless underestimated the out-of-frame TCR alpha sharing seen in monozygotic twins.

These data were also filed under a second study, of yellow fever vaccine responses in identical twins.

This TCR was sampled from a woman aged 18-29 years in good health. The sequencing sample was made of CD4+ T cells sorted from blood.

CDR3 loop: CASSLLQGRGGYTF. Written as DNA, the CDR3 is TGTGCCAGCAGCTTATTACAGGGGCGAGGTGGCTACACCTTC. The rearrangement links TRBV11-2 to TRBJ1-2; 7 positions match TRBD1. The V segment lost 2 bases and the J segment 7 bases; nucleotides outside the gene matches: 7. The CDR3 is 14 residues long. Looked up from germline, CDR1 is SGHAT and CDR2 is FQNNGV.